One sample yielded the 15 T cell receptor beta chains listed below, sequenced in a study of T cell responses to AZD1222 COVID-19 vaccine. Method: immunoSEQ multiplex PCR; TCRdb's copy keeps in-frame clones and lacks some. The top ten hold roughly 3.6% of the sample, which has around 140,000 clones, 80% to 95% seen once. Sample: peripheral blood, taken 28 days after the second AZD1222 dose. These receptors were obtained from an adult who received the AZD1222 COVID-19 vaccine.

The chain recombines TRBV2 with TRBJ1-5; D unresolved. The CDR3 is made up of 13 amino acids. V lost 6 bases to trimming and J lost 7 bases, with 13 bases between them. Germline V gene sequence: CDR1 SNHLY, CDR2 FYNNEI. This CDR3 reads CASRGGGQQPQHF. Here the CDR3 DNA reads TGTGCCAGCAGGGGAGGTGGTCAGCAGCCCCAGCATTTT.

The chain recombines TRBV5-4 with TRBJ1-3; D is perhaps TRBD1 (6 bases). Germline loops: CDR1 SGHNT, CDR2 YYREEE (reference sequence). The CDR3 covers 15 residues. Trimming stripped 0 bases from V and 4 bases from J, with 11 bases between. CDR3 loop: CASSLGQDVGNTIYF. CDR3 nucleotide sequence: TGTGCCAGCAGCTTGGGACAGGATGTAGGAAACACCATATATTTT.

The chain joins TRBV7-6 to TRBJ2-3; D is ambiguous. The CDR3 has 17 amino acids. Germline V gives CDR1 SGHVS, CDR2 FNYEAQ. Trimming shortened V by 1 base and J by 1 base, and 15 bases separated the two germline ends. The CDR3 region has the DNA TGTGCCAGCAGCTTAGTCCGAAGTTGGCGCGGCACAGATACGCAGTATTTT. This translates into CASSLVRSWRGTDTQYF.

The CDR3 region has the DNA TGTGCCAGCAGCTTAGTCGGCACAGATACGCAGTATTTT. It yields the protein CASSLVGTDTQYF. The gene calls are TRBV7-2 and TRBJ2-3; D is unclear. Trimming removed 1 base from V and 1 base from J, with 3 bases in between. This CDR3 has 13 residues. Germline assignment: CDR1 SGHTA and CDR2 FQGNSA.

The rearrangement links TRBV27 to TRBJ2-6, with TRBD1 identical over 12 bases. The CDR3 runs to 18 residues. V trimming: 4 bases; J trimming: 1 base; junction bases outside the gene matches: 5. Germline V lookup: CDR1 MNHEY, CDR2 SMNVEV (reference sequence). The CDR3 reads CASSSGTGGASGANVLTF. CDR3 nucleotide sequence: TGTGCCAGCAGTTCCGGGACAGGGGGCGCTTCTGGGGCCAACGTCCTGACTTTC.

This rearrangement joins TRBV18 to TRBJ1-3; perhaps TRBD1 as D (6 bases). Germline V CDR1 and CDR2: KGHSH, LQKENI. The CDR3 is 16 residues long. V was cut by 3 bases and J by 0 bases, with 12 bases left in between. CDR3 in amino acids: CASSPLGGNSGNTIYF. CDR3 in DNA: TGTGCCAGCTCACCCCTCGGGGGCAACTCTGGAAACACCATATATTTT. The variable domain in full, with the rest retrieved from reference TRBV18 and TRBJ1-3, is NAGVMQNPRHLVRRRGQEARLRCSPMKGHSHVYWYRQLPEEGLKFMVYLQKENIIDESGMPKERFSAEFPKEGPSILRIQQVVRGDSAAYFCASSPLGGNSGNTIYFGEGSWLTVV.

V usage is TRBV11-2 and J usage is TRBJ2-7; D remains unclear. The CDR3 contains 12 residues. The V end lost 5 bases, the J end lost 4 bases, and 9 bases lay between the germline ends. Looked up from germline, CDR1 is SGHAT and CDR2 is FQNNGV. The CDR3, as DNA: TGTGCCAGCAGCCCCTCCGGATACGAGCAGTACTTC. Translated: CASSPSGYEQYF.

The chain links TRBV3-1 (or the pseudogene TRBV3-2) to TRBJ2-5, with D perhaps TRBD2 (6 bases). V was shortened by 4 bases and J by 2 bases, with 14 bases between the two germline ends. This CDR3 contains 15 residues. The V gene's germline CDR1 is LGHDT and CDR2 YNNKEL (reference sequence). The CDR3 DNA reads as TGTGCCAGCAGCCCTCCACTGGGAGGACAAGAGACCCAGTACTTC. Translating it yields CASSPPLGGQETQYF.

This chain links TRBV4-1 with TRBJ2-1; the match to TRBD1 covers 7 bases. With V trimmed by 2 bases and J by 1 base, 5 bases remained unmatched. Germline CDR1 reads MGHRA; CDR2 reads YSYEKL. CDR3 length: 16 amino acids. CDR3 bases: TGCGCCAGCAGCCAAAGGAAACAGGGGTCCTACAATGAGCAGTTCTTC. Amino acids: CASSQRKQGSYNEQFF.

The CDR3 DNA reads as TGTGCCAGCAGCCGCCCGGGACAGCAAGAGACCCAGTACTTC. Protein product: CASSRPGQQETQYF. The chain couples TRBV28 to TRBJ2-5; 7 nucleotides agree with TRBD1. CDR3 size: 14 residues. CDR1 and CDR2 from the germline V gene are MDHEN and SYDVKM. The V gene end was trimmed by 6 bases and the J gene end by 2 bases; junction bases not matched to a gene: 6. Drawing the rest from reference TRBV28 and TRBJ2-5, the complete variable domain is DVKVTQSSRYLVKRTGEKVFLECVQDMDHENMFWYRQDPGLGLRLIYFSYDVKMKEKGDIPEGYSVSREKKERFSLILESASTNQTSMYLCASSRPGQQETQYFGPGTRLLVL.

The genes are TRBV11-3 and TRBJ1-1; D remains unclear. The ends were cut back, 2 bases at V and 2 bases at J, with 6 bases in the middle. Germline V gene lookup returns CDR1 SGHNT and CDR2 YENEEA. CDR3 size: 13 residues. The CDR3 nucleotides are TGTGCCAGCAGCTTAACGCCTAACACTGAAGCTTTCTTT. Encoded protein: CASSLTPNTEAFF.

V usage is TRBV19 and J usage is TRBJ1-2, with 7 bases lining up with TRBD1. Germline assignment: CDR1 LNHDA and CDR2 SQIVND (reference sequence). The CDR3 is 16 amino acids. J gave up 8 bases and V 3 bases, and 15 bases lay outside the gene matches. CDR3 amino acids: CASSIRGTARGEGYTF. As DNA, the CDR3 is TGTGCCAGTAGTATTAGGGGGACAGCACGCGGAGAGGGCTACACCTTC.

The chain has TRBV10-2 and TRBJ2-1, with 9 bases aligning to TRBD1. The germline V gene has CDR1 WSHSY and CDR2 SAAADI. The CDR3 loop spans 15 amino acids. J was trimmed by 2 bases and V by 6 bases; bases with no gene match: 5. The CDR3 reads CASREQGAPYNEQFF. DNA of the CDR3: TGCGCCAGCAGAGAACAGGGGGCCCCCTACAATGAGCAGTTCTTC.

This sequence joins TRBV12-5 and TRBJ1-5; a weak D match, TRBD1 (6 bases). This CDR3 comprises 15 residues. CDR1 is LGHNT, CDR2 FRNRAP, per germline. V gave up 1 base and J gave up 6 bases, with 13 bases separating them. The CDR3 is CASGLGPGAGQPQHF. The CDR3 nucleotides are TGTGCTAGTGGTTTGGGACCGGGGGCCGGTCAGCCCCAGCATTTT. Using reference TRBV12-5 and TRBJ1-5 for the parts outside the CDR3, the full variable domain is DARVTQTPRHKVTEMGQEVTMRCQPILGHNTVFWYRQTMMQGLELLAYFRNRAPLDDSGMPKDRFSAEMPDATLATLKIQPSEPRDSAVYFCASGLGPGAGQPQHFGDGTRLSIL.

This CDR3 reads CASSLGPTGRRNIQYF. The CDR3 nucleotides are TGTGCCAGCAGTTTGGGCCCGACAGGCAGGAGGAACATTCAGTACTTC. The chain joins TRBV28 to TRBJ2-4; the D gene is possibly TRBD1 (6 bases). The germline CDR1 and CDR2 sequences are MDHEN and SYDVKM. V lost 3 bases, J lost 7 bases, and 19 bases lay in between. The length of the CDR3 is 16 residues. Combining the CDR3 with reference TRBV28 and TRBJ2-4 gives the whole variable domain DVKVTQSSRYLVKRTGEKVFLECVQDMDHENMFWYRQDPGLGLRLIYFSYDVKMKEKGDIPEGYSVSREKKERFSLILESASTNQTSMYLCASSLGPTGRRNIQYFGAGTRLSVL.